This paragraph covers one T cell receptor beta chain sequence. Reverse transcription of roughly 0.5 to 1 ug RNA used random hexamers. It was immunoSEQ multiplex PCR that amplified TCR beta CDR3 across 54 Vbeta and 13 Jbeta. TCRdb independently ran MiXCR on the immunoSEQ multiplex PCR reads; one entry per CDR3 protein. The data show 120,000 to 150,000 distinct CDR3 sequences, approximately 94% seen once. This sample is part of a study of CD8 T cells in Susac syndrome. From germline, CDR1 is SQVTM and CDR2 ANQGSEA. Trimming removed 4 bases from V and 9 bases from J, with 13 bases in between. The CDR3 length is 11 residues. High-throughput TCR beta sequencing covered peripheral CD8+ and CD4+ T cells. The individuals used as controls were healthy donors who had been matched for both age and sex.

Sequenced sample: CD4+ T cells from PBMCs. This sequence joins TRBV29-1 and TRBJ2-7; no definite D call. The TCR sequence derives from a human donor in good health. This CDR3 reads CSVASPDGQYF. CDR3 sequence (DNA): TGCAGCGTTGCGTCTCCGGATGGGCAGTACTTC.